A selection of T cell receptor beta chains follows, all from one sample in a study of blood T cell repertoires in COVID-19. The data were produced by immunoSEQ multiplex PCR, yet TCRdb's version contains in-frame clones alone and is incomplete. Altogether approximately 60,000 clones are present, approximately 78% being singletons, with the ten largest covering 12% to 15%. What was sequenced was peripheral blood. The receptor set was obtained from a man aged 60-69 years with COVID-19, enrolled during active disease. Both conserved end residues are part of each CDR3. The D gene is left open where the match is weak. Clone size, where shown, is once, few, many, or a class for clones that have expanded.

abundance: NA; v_gene: TRBV9; d_gene: TRBD1; j_gene: TRBJ1-2; CDR3nt: TGTGCCAGCAGCGGGGGACAGGGGGATGGCTACACCTTC; CDR3aa: CASSGGQGDGYTF
abundance: NA; v_gene: TRBV5-4; d_gene: TRBD2; j_gene: TRBJ2-3; CDR3nt: TGTGCCAGCAGCGATCATGGACTAGCGGGGACAGATACGCAGTATTTT; CDR3aa: CASSDHGLAGTDTQYF
abundance: NA; v_gene: TRBV4-1; d_gene: NA; j_gene: TRBJ2-1; CDR3nt: TGCGCCAGCAGCCAGTCTCCTGTCCGCGCCGATGAGCAGTTCTTC; CDR3aa: CASSQSPVRADEQFF
abundance: NA; v_gene: TRBV20-1; d_gene: NA; j_gene: TRBJ2-1; CDR3nt: TGCAGTGCTAGAGGCGGGGATGAGCAGTTCTTC; CDR3aa: CSARGGDEQFF
abundance: NA; v_gene: TRBV24-1; d_gene: NA; j_gene: TRBJ2-5; CDR3nt: TGTGCCACCAGTGATTCTGGTGGCAGGGGATGGGAGACCCAGTACTTC; CDR3aa: CATSDSGGRGWETQYF
abundance: NA; v_gene: TRBV24-1; d_gene: NA; j_gene: TRBJ2-2; CDR3nt: TGTGCCACCAGTGATTCCCAATACACCGGGGAGCTGTTTTTT; CDR3aa: CATSDSQYTGELFF
abundance: once; v_gene: TRBV6-5; d_gene: NA; j_gene: TRBJ2-7; CDR3nt: TGTGCCAGCAGTTACTGGGGGGAGGACTACGAGCAGTACTTC; CDR3aa: CASSYWGEDYEQYF
abundance: NA; v_gene: TRBV10-2; d_gene: TRBD1; j_gene: TRBJ1-4; CDR3nt: TGCGCCAGCAGTGCCCTAGGACAGGGTTTTGAAAAACTGTTTTTT; CDR3aa: CASSALGQGFEKLFF
abundance: once; v_gene: TRBV29-1; d_gene: NA; j_gene: TRBJ1-1; CDR3nt: TGCAGCGCCACAAGGGGACTTGACGCTTTCTTT; CDR3aa: CSATRGLDAFF
abundance: few; v_gene: TRBV27; d_gene: TRBD1; j_gene: TRBJ2-7; CDR3nt: TGTGCCAGCAGTACAGGGACAGGGTCCTACGAGCAGTACTTC; CDR3aa: CASSTGTGSYEQYF
abundance: NA; v_gene: TRBV6-5; d_gene: NA; j_gene: TRBJ2-3; CDR3nt: TGTGCCAGCAGCCCCGGGGGTTTCACAGATACGCAGTATTTT; CDR3aa: CASSPGGFTDTQYF
abundance: NA; v_gene: TRBV5-1; d_gene: NA; j_gene: TRBJ1-1; CDR3nt: TGCGCCAGCTATTCGAACACTGAAGCTTTCTTT; CDR3aa: CASYSNTEAFF
abundance: NA; v_gene: TRBV12-3/TRBV12-4; d_gene: NA; j_gene: TRBJ1-5; CDR3nt: TGTGCCAGCAGTTTAATCGGGAATCAGCCCCAGCATTTT; CDR3aa: CASSLIGNQPQHF
abundance: NA; v_gene: TRBV5-5; d_gene: TRBD1; j_gene: TRBJ2-7; CDR3nt: TGTGCCAGCAGCTTAGACCAGGGGGAATGGGACGAGCAGTACTTC; CDR3aa: CASSLDQGEWDEQYF
abundance: NA; v_gene: TRBV5-1; d_gene: TRBD1; j_gene: TRBJ1-5; CDR3nt: TGCGCCAGCAGCTTGACGGGACAGGCCACCGGCGAGCCCCAGCATTTT; CDR3aa: CASSLTGQATGEPQHF
abundance: once; v_gene: TRBV9; d_gene: TRBD1; j_gene: TRBJ1-2; CDR3nt: TGTGCCAGCAGCCCCCGGACAGGTTTTTATGGCTACACCTTC; CDR3aa: CASSPRTGFYGYTF
abundance: NA; v_gene: TRBV28; d_gene: NA; j_gene: TRBJ2-6; CDR3nt: TGTGCCAGCAGCTTACAGGGTTATGGGGCCAACGTCCTGACTTTC; CDR3aa: CASSLQGYGANVLTF
abundance: NA; v_gene: TRBV11-2; d_gene: NA; j_gene: TRBJ1-2; CDR3nt: TGTGCCAGCAGCCTGACAGTAGAAGGATATAGTGGCTACACCTTC; CDR3aa: CASSLTVEGYSGYTF
abundance: NA; v_gene: TRBV27; d_gene: TRBD2; j_gene: TRBJ2-1; CDR3nt: TGTGCCAGCCGACTAGCGGGAGACGATGAGCAGTTCTTC; CDR3aa: CASRLAGDDEQFF
abundance: NA; v_gene: TRBV29-1; d_gene: NA; j_gene: TRBJ1-6; CDR3nt: TGCAGCGTTTATAATTGGCAGGGGAATTCACCCCTCCACTTT; CDR3aa: CSVYNWQGNSPLHF
abundance: NA; v_gene: TRBV29-1; d_gene: NA; j_gene: TRBJ2-5; CDR3nt: TGCAGCGTTGAAGCGGGCAGGGGAACGGAGACCCAGTACTTC; CDR3aa: CSVEAGRGTETQYF
abundance: once; v_gene: TRBV6-1; d_gene: NA; j_gene: TRBJ1-2; CDR3nt: TGTGCCAGCAGTGAAAGTATTTGGGAGACCTATGGCTACACCTTC; CDR3aa: CASSESIWETYGYTF
abundance: few; v_gene: TRBV30; d_gene: TRBD1; j_gene: TRBJ1-5; CDR3nt: TGTGCCTGGAGGGACAGGGTGAATCAGCCCCAGCATTTT; CDR3aa: CAWRDRVNQPQHF
abundance: once; v_gene: TRBV5-1; d_gene: NA; j_gene: TRBJ2-2; CDR3nt: TGCGCCAGCAGCTTGGGGACAGCTAACACCGGGGAGCTGTTTTTT; CDR3aa: CASSLGTANTGELFF
abundance: NA; v_gene: TRBV18; d_gene: NA; j_gene: TRBJ1-4; CDR3nt: TGTGCCAGCTCACCAGGGGGCGCTCGGGAAAAACTGTTTTTT; CDR3aa: CASSPGGAREKLFF
abundance: once; v_gene: TRBV28; d_gene: NA; j_gene: TRBJ2-1; CDR3nt: TGTGCCAGCAGCAGGGGTTTTGGGCAGTTCTTC; CDR3aa: CASSRGFGQFF
abundance: NA; v_gene: TRBV6-1; d_gene: NA; j_gene: TRBJ1-2; CDR3nt: TGTGCCAGCAGTGACAGGGGTCCGAACTACACCTTC; CDR3aa: CASSDRGPNYTF
abundance: NA; v_gene: TRBV5-4; d_gene: NA; j_gene: TRBJ1-3; CDR3nt: TGTGCCAGCAGCGAGGACAAGGGGTCTGGAAACACCATATATTTT; CDR3aa: CASSEDKGSGNTIYF
abundance: NA; v_gene: TRBV6-1; d_gene: TRBD1; j_gene: TRBJ1-2; CDR3nt: TGTGCCAGCAGTGAAGACAGGGGGTATTATGGCTACACCTTC; CDR3aa: CASSEDRGYYGYTF
abundance: NA; v_gene: TRBV10-1; d_gene: TRBD2; j_gene: TRBJ2-5; CDR3nt: TGCGCCAGCAGTGAGTCGGTTAGCGGGAGTGAAGAGACCCAGTACTTC; CDR3aa: CASSESVSGSEETQYF
abundance: NA; v_gene: TRBV19; d_gene: TRBD1; j_gene: TRBJ2-3; CDR3nt: TGTGCCAGTAGTATAGAGGACAGGGGGACAGATACGCAGTATTTT; CDR3aa: CASSIEDRGTDTQYF
abundance: NA; v_gene: TRBV24-1; d_gene: TRBD1; j_gene: TRBJ1-5; CDR3nt: TGTGCCACCAGTGGACGGACAGGGCACGGCAATCAGCCCCAGCATTTT; CDR3aa: CATSGRTGHGNQPQHF
abundance: once; v_gene: TRBV19; d_gene: TRBD1; j_gene: TRBJ2-5; CDR3nt: TGTGCCAGTAGTTTCGGGGACAGGGCCCAAGAGACCCAGTACTTC; CDR3aa: CASSFGDRAQETQYF
abundance: NA; v_gene: TRBV9; d_gene: NA; j_gene: TRBJ1-1; CDR3nt: TGTGCCAGCAGATCCGGGAATAGGGCTTTCTTT; CDR3aa: CASRSGNRAFF
abundance: NA; v_gene: TRBV7-2; d_gene: NA; j_gene: TRBJ2-3; CDR3nt: TGTGCCAGCAGCTCCCCCGCAGATACGCAGTATTTT; CDR3aa: CASSSPADTQYF
abundance: few; v_gene: TRBV27; d_gene: TRBD1; j_gene: TRBJ2-7; CDR3nt: TGTGCCAGCAGTGGGGGACAGGGGGCTAACGAGCAGTACTTC; CDR3aa: CASSGGQGANEQYF
abundance: NA; v_gene: TRBV29-1; d_gene: TRBD1; j_gene: TRBJ1-4; CDR3nt: TGCAGCGTTGCTGGACAGGGAGATGAAAAACTGTTTTTT; CDR3aa: CSVAGQGDEKLFF
abundance: NA; v_gene: TRBV19; d_gene: NA; j_gene: TRBJ1-1; CDR3nt: TGTGCCAGTAGTATAGATCCAGTTCAGCGTAAAGCTTTCTTT; CDR3aa: CASSIDPVQRKAFF
abundance: NA; v_gene: TRBV11-1; d_gene: TRBD1; j_gene: TRBJ1-2; CDR3nt: TGTGCCAGCAGCCCCCAGGTCGACAGGGGGCTCTATGGCTACACCTTC; CDR3aa: CASSPQVDRGLYGYTF
abundance: NA; v_gene: TRBV5-4; d_gene: NA; j_gene: TRBJ2-6; CDR3nt: TGTGCCAGCAGCTTGAGAGATGGGGCCAACGTCCTGACTTTC; CDR3aa: CASSLRDGANVLTF
abundance: NA; v_gene: TRBV7-9; d_gene: TRBD1; j_gene: TRBJ1-4; CDR3nt: TGTGCCAGCAGCGTAACAGGGGGGACTGAAAAACTGTTTTTT; CDR3aa: CASSVTGGTEKLFF
abundance: many; v_gene: TRBV28; d_gene: TRBD2; j_gene: TRBJ2-1; CDR3nt: TGTGCCGGGGATTCGGGGGGGCCGGGAAATGAGCAGTTCTTC; CDR3aa: CAGDSGGPGNEQFF
abundance: NA; v_gene: TRBV6-1; d_gene: NA; j_gene: TRBJ1-4; CDR3nt: TGTGCCAGCAGTGAAACGGGGGGGGGTGAAAAACTGTTTTTT; CDR3aa: CASSETGGGEKLFF
abundance: NA; v_gene: TRBV12-5; d_gene: TRBD2; j_gene: TRBJ2-1; CDR3nt: TGTGCTAGTGGTTCCCGGGCACTAGCGGTCAATGAGCAGTTCTTC; CDR3aa: CASGSRALAVNEQFF
abundance: NA; v_gene: TRBV9; d_gene: TRBD1; j_gene: TRBJ2-7; CDR3nt: TGTGCCAGCAGCGAGTTGGGACAGAGCCACGAGCAGTACTTC; CDR3aa: CASSELGQSHEQYF